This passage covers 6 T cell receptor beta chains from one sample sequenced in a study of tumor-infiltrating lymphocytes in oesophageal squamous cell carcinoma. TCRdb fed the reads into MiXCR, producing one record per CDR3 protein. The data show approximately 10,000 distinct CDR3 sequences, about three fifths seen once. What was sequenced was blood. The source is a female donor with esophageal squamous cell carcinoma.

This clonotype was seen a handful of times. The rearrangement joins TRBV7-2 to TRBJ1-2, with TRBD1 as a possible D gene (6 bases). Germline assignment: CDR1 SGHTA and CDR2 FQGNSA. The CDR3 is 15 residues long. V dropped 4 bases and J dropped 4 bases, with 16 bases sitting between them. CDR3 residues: CASSSPQGFRYGYTF. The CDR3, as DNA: TGTGCCAGCAGCTCCCCACAGGGTTTCCGCTATGGCTACACCTTC.

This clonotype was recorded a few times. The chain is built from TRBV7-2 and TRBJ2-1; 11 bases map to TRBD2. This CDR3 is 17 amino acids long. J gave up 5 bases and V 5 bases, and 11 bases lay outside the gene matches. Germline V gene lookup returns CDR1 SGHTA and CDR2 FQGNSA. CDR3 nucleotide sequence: TGTGCCAGCAGCCATCGGACTAGCGGGTTACATAACAATGAGCAGTTCTTC. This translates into CASSHRTSGLHNNEQFF.

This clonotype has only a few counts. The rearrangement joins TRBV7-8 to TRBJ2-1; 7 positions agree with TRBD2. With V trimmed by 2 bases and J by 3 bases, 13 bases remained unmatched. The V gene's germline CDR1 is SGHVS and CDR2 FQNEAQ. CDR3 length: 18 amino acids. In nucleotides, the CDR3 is TGTGCCAGCAGCTTAATTGCTGGGGGTAGCGGGCTCTACAATGAGCAGTTCTTC. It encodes CASSLIAGGSGLYNEQFF.

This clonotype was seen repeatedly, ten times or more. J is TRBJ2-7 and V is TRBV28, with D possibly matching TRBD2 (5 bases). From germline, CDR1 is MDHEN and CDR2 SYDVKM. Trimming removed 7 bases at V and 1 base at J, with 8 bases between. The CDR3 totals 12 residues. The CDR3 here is CASTPGSYEQYF. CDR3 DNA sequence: TGTGCCAGCACCCCGGGGTCCTACGAGCAGTACTTC.

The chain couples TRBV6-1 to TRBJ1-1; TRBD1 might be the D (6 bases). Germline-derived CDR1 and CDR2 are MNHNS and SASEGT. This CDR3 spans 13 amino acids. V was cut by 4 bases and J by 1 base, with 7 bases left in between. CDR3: CASSATGNTEAFF. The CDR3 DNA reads TGTGCCAGCAGTGCGACAGGGAACACTGAAGCTTTCTTT.

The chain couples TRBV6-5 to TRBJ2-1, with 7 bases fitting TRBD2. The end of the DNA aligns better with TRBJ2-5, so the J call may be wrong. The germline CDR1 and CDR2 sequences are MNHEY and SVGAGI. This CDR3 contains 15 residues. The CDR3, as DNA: TGTGCCAGCAAATCTAGCGGAAAAGGCCAAGAGACCCAGTACTTC. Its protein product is CASKSSGKGQETQYF.